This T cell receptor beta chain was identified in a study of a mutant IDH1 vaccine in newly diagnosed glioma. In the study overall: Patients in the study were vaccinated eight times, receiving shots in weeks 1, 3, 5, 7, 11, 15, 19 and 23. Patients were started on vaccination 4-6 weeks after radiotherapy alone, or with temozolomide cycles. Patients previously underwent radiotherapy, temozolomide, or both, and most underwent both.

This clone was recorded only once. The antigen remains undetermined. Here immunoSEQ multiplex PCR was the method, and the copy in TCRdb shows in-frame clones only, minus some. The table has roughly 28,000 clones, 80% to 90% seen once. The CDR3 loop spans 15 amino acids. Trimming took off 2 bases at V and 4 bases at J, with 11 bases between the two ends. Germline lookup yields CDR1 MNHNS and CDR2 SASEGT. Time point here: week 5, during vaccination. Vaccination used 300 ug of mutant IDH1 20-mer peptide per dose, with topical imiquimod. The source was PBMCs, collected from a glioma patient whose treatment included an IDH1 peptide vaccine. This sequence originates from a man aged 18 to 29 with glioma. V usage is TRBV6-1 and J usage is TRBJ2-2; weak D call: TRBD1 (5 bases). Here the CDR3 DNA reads TGTGCCAGCAGTGAACAGGGCATGGGCACCGGGGAGCTGTTTTTT. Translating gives CASSEQGMGTGELFF.